The entry below describes one TCR beta chain. Antigen: not known. Single viable CD3+CD4+CD8-CD45RO+ cells were sorted as the memory CD4+ T cells. These data originate in a study of memory CD4+ T cells and cytomegalovirus serostatus. The study, taken as a whole, reports: Repertoires predicted CMV serostatus with median bootstrapped AUC of 0.95. The CMV-associated TCR signature appears largely within the CD4+ memory repertoire.

Germline loops: CDR1 GTSNPN, CDR2 SVGIG (reference sequence). V lost 3 bases, J lost 1 base, and 7 bases stayed unmatched. This CDR3 contains 15 residues. The data were produced by immunoSEQ multiplex PCR, yet TCRdb's version contains in-frame clones alone and is incomplete. The table records 50,000 to 75,000 clones, 82% of them present only once. The chain links TRBV30 to TRBJ2-7, with 9 bases aligning to TRBD1. The sequenced sample consisted of memory CD4+ T cells from blood. This TCR was recovered from an adult in good health and CMV-seronegative. CDR3 bases: TGTGCCTGGAGGCCCCCCGGGACAGGGTCCTACGAGCAGTACTTC. Translating it yields CAWRPPGTGSYEQYF.